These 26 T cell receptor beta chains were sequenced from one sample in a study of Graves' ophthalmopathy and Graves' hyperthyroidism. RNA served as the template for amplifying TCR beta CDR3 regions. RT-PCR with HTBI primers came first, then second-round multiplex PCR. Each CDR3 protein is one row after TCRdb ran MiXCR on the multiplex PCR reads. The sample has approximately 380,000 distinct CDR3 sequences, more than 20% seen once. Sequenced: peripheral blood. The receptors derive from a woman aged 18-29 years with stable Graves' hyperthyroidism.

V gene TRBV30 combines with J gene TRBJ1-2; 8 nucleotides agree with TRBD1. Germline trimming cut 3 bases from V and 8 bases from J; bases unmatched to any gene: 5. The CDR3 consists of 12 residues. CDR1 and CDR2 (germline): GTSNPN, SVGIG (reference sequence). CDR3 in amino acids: CAWSRGPGGYTF. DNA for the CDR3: TGTGCCTGGAGCAGGGGGCCAGGGGGCTACACCTTC.

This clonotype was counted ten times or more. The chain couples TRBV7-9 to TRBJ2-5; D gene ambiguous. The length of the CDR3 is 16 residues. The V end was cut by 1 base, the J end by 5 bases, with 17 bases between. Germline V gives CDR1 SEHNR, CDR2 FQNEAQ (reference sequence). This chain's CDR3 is CASSLGSGGPGETQYF. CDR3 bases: TGTGCCAGCAGCTTAGGATCGGGCGGTCCTGGGGAGACCCAGTACTTC. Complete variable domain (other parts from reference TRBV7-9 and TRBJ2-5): DTGVSQNPRHKITKRGQNVTFRCDPISEHNRLYWYRQTLGQGPEFLTYFQNEAQLEKSRLLSDRFSAERPKGSFSTLEIQRTEQGDSAMYLCASSLGSGGPGETQYFGPGTRLLVL.

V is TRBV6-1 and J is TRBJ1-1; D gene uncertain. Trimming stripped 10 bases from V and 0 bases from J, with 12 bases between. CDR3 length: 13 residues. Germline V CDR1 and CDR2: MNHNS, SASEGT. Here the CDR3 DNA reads TGTGCCACCTTGCCCACAGTGAACACTGAAGCTTTCTTT. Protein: CATLPTVNTEAFF.

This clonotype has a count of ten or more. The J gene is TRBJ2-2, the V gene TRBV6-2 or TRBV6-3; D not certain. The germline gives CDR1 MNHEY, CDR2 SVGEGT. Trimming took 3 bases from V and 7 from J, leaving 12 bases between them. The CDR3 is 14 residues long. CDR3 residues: CASSYMDQVGELFF. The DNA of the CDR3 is TGTGCCAGCAGTTATATGGATCAGGTCGGGGAGCTGTTTTTT.

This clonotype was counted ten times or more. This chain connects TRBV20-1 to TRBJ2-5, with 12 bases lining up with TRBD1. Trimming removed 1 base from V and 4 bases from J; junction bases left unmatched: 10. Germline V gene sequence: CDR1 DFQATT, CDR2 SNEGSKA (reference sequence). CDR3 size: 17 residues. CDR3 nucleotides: TGCAGTGCTAGAGGTGGTGGGACAGGGGGCGTTAGAGAGACCCAGTACTTC. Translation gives CSARGGGTGGVRETQYF.

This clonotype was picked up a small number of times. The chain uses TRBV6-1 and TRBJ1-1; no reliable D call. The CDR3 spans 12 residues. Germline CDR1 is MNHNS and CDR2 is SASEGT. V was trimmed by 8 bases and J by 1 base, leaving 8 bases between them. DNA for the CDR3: TGTGCCAGCGGGCGCCCGAACACTGAAGCTTTCTTT. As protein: CASGRPNTEAFF.

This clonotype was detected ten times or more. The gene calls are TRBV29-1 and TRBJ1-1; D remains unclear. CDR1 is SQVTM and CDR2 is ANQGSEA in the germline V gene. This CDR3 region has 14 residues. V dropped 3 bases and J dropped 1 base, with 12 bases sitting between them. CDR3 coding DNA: TGCAGCGTTGAGAAGAGGCTCGCGAACACTGAAGCTTTCTTT. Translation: CSVEKRLANTEAFF.

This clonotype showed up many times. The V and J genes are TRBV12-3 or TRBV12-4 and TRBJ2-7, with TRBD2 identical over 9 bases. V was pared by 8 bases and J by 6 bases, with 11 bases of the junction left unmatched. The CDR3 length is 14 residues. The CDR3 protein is CASRQGTSPLEQYF. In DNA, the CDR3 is TGTGCCAGCCGTCAGGGGACTAGCCCACTCGAGCAGTACTTC.

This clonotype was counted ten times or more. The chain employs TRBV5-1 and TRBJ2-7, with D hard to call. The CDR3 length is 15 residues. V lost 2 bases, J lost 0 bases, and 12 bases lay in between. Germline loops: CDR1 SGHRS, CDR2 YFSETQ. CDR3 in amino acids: CASSFQGPPSYEQYF. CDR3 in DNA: TGCGCCAGCAGCTTTCAAGGGCCGCCCTCCTACGAGCAGTACTTC.

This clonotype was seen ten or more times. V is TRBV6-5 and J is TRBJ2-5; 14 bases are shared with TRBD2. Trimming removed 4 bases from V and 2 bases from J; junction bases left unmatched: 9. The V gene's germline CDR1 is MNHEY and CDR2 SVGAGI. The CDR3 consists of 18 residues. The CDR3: CASSSGTSGSVGQETQYF. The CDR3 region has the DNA TGTGCCAGCAGTTCCGGGACTAGCGGGAGCGTGGGGCAAGAGACCCAGTACTTC.

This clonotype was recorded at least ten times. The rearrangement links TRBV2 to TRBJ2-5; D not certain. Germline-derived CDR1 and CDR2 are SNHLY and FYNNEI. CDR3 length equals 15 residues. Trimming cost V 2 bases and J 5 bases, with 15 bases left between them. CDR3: CASSERSGDPETQYF. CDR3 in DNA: TGTGCCAGCAGTGAAAGATCAGGTGACCCTGAGACCCAGTACTTC.

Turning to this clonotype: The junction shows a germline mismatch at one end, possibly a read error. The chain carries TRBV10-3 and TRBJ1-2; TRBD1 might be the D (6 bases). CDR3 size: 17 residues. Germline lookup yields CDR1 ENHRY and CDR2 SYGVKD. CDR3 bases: TGCGCCATCAGTGAGTCGAGTGGAGGACGTCAGGCCGGGGGCTACATCTTC. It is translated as CAISESSGGRQAGGYIF.

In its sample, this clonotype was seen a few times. DNA of the CDR3: TGTGCCAGCAGTCAACCAACAGGGGGCTCTTCTAGCGGTGCGCAGTATTTT. It yields the protein CASSQPTGGSSSGAQYF. The gene calls are TRBV6-1 and TRBJ2-3; TRBD1 agrees at 9 bases. CDR1 is MNHNS, CDR2 SASEGT, per germline. Trimming removed 5 bases from V and 10 bases from J; junction bases left unmatched: 19. The CDR3 extends over 17 amino acids.

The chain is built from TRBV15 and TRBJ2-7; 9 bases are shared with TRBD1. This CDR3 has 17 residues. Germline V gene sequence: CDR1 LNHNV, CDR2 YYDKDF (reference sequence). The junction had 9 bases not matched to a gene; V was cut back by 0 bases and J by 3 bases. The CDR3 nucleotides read TGTGCCACCAGCAGAGATGGACAGGGGATGGGTATCTACGAGCAGTACTTC. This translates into CATSRDGQGMGIYEQYF.

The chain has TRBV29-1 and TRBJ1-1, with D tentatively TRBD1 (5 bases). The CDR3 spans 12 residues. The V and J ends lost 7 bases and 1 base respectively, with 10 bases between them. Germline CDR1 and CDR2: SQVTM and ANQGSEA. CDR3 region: CSASTANTEAFF. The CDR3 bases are TGCAGCGCCTCGACAGCGAACACTGAAGCTTTCTTT.

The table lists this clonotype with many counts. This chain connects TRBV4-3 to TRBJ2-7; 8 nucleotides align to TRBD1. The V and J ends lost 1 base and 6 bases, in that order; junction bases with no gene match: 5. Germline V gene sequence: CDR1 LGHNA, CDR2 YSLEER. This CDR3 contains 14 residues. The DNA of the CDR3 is TGCGCCAGCAGCCAAGGGCAGGGGGCTGGCGAGCAGTACTTC. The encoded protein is CASSQGQGAGEQYF.

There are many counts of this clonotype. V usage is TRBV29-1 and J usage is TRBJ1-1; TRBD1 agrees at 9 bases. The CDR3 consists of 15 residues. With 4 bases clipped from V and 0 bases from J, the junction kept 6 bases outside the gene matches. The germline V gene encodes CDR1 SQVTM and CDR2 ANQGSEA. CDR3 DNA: TGCAGCGTTGGTAGGGACAGGGTATTGAACACTGAAGCTTTCTTT. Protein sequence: CSVGRDRVLNTEAFF.

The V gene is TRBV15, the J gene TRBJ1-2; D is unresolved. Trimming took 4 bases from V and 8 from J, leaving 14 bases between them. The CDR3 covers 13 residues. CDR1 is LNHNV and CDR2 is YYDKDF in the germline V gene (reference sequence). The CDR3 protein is CATSTASPMGYTF. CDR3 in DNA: TGTGCCACCAGCACGGCCAGCCCCATGGGCTACACCTTC.

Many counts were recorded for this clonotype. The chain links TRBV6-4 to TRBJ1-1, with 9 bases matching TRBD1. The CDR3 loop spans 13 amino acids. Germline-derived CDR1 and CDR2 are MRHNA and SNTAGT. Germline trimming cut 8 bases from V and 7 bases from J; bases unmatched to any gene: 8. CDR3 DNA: TGTGCCAGCTTACGTCCGGGACAGGGTGAAGCTTTCTTT. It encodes CASLRPGQGEAFF.

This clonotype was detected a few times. CDR3: CASSPDRGRNYGYTF. The CDR3 bases are TGTGCCAGCTCACCGGACAGGGGCAGAAACTATGGCTACACCTTC. J is TRBJ1-2 and V is TRBV18; 9 bases agree with TRBD1. With V trimmed by 3 bases and J by 2 bases, 4 bases remained unmatched. This CDR3 is 15 amino acids long. Germline lookup yields CDR1 KGHSH and CDR2 LQKENI.

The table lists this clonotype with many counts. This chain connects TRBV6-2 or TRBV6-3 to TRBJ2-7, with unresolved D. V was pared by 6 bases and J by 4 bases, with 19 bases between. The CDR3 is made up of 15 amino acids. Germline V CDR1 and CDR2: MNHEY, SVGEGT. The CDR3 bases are TGTGCCAGCAGCAAGGGCCGTGAAGGTCGATACGAGCAGTACTTC. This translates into CASSKGREGRYEQYF.

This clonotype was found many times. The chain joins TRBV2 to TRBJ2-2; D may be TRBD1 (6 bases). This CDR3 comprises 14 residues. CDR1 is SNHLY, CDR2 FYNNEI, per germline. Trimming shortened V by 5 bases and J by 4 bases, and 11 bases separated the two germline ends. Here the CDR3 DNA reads TGTGCCAGCAGTCCCTACAGGGTCACCGGGGAGCTGTTTTTT. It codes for CASSPYRVTGELFF.

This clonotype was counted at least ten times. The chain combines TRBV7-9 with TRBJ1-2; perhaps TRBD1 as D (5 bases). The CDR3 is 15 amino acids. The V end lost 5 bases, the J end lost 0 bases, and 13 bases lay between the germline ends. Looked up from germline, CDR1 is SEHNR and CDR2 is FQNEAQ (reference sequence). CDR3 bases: TGTGCCAGCAGCCCATCGGGGGGAGCTAACTATGGCTACACCTTC. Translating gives CASSPSGGANYGYTF.

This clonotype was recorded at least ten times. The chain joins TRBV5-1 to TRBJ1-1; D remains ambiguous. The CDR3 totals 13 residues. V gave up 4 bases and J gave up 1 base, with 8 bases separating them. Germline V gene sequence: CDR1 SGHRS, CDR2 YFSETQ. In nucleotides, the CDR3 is TGCGCCAGCAGCGAGGACCCGAACACTGAAGCTTTCTTT. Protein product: CASSEDPNTEAFF.

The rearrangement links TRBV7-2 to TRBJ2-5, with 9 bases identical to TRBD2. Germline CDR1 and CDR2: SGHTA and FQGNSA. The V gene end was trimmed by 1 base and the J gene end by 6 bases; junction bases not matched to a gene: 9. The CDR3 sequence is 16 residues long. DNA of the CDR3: TGTGCCAGCAGCTTAGGCACAATTAGCGGGAGAAAGACCCAGTACTTC. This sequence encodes CASSLGTISGRKTQYF. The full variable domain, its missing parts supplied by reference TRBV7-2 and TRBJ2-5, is GAGVSQSPSNKVTEKGKDVELRCDPISGHTALYWYRQSLGQGLEFLIYFQGNSAPDKSGLPSDRFSAERTGGSVSTLTIQRTQQEDSAVYLCASSLGTISGRKTQYFGPGTRLLVL.

The CDR3 region has the DNA TGCGCCAGCAGCTTTCGCGGCTTAGGCTATGGCTACACCTTC. Protein: CASSFRGLGYGYTF. The chain is built from TRBV5-1 and TRBJ1-2; D not certain. The CDR3 runs to 14 residues. V lost 2 bases, J lost 4 bases, and 12 bases lay in between. Germline CDR1 and CDR2: SGHRS and YFSETQ.